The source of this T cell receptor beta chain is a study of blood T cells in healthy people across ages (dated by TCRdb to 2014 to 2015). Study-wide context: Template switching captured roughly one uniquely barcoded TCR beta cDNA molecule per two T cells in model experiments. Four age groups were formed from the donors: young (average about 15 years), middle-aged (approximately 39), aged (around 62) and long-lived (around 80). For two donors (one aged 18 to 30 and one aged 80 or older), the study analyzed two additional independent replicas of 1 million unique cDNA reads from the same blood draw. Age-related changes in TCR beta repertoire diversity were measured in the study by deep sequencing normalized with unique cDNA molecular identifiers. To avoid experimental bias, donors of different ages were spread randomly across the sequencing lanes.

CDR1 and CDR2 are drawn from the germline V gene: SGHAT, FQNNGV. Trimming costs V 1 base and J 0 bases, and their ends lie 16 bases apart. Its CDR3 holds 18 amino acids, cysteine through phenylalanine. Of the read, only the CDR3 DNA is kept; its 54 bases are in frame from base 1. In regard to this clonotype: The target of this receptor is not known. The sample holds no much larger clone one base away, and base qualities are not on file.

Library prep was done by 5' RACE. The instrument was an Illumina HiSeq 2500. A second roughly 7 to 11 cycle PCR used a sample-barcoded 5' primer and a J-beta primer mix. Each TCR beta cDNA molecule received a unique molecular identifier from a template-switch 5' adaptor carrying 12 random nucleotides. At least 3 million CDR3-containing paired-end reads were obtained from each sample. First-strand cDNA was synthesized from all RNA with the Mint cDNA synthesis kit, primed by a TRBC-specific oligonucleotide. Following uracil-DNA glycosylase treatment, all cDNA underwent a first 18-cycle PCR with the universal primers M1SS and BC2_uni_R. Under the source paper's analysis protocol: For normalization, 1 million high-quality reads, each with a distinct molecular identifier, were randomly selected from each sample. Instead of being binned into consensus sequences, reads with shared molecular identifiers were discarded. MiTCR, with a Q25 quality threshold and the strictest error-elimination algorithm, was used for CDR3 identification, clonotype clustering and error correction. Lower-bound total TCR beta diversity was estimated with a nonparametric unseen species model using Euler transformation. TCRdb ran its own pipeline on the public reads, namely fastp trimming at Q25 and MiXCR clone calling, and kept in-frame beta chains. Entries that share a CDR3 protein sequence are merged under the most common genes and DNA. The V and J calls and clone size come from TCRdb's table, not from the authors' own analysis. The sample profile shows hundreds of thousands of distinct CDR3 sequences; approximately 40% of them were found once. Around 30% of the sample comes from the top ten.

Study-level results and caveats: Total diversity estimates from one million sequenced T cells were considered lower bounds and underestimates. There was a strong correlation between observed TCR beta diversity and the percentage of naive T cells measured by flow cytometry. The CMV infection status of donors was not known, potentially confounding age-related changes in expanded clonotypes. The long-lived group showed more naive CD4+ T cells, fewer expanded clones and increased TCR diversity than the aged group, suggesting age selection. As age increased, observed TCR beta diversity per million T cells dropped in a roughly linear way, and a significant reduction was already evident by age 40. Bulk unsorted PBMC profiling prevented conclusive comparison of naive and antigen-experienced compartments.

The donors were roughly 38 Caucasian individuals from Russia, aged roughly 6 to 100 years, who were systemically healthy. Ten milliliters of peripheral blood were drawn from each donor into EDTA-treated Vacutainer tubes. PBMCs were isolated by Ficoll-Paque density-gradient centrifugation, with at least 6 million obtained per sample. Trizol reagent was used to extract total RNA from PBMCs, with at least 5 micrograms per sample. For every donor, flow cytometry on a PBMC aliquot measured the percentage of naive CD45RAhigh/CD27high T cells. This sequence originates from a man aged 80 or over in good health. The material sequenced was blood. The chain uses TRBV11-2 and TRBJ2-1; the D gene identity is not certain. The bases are TGTGCCAGCAGCTTAGTAGTCGGGCGGATCCGCTCCTACAATGAGCAGTTCTTC. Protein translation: CASSLVVGRIRSYNEQFF.